This T cell receptor (beta chain) emerged from a study of blood T cell repertoires in COVID-19. V lost 4 bases and J lost 0; bases outside the gene matches: 11. Germline lookup yields CDR1 MNHEY and CDR2 SVGEGT. The CDR3 extends over 18 amino acids. Produced via immunoSEQ multiplex PCR; TCRdb's table is partial and in-frame only. The profile covers around 120,000 clones, with about 85% appearing a single time and around 7.7% taken by the ten largest. Sequencing was done on a sample of peripheral blood. The rearrangement joins TRBV6-2 or TRBV6-3 to TRBJ2-1; 8 bases align to TRBD2. This receptor was identified in a human donor in a cohort sampled during active COVID-19. The CDR3 reads CASSWASGRASSYNEQFF. The CDR3 nucleotides are TGTGCCAGCAGTTGGGCTAGCGGGCGGGCTAGCTCCTACAATGAGCAGTTCTTC.